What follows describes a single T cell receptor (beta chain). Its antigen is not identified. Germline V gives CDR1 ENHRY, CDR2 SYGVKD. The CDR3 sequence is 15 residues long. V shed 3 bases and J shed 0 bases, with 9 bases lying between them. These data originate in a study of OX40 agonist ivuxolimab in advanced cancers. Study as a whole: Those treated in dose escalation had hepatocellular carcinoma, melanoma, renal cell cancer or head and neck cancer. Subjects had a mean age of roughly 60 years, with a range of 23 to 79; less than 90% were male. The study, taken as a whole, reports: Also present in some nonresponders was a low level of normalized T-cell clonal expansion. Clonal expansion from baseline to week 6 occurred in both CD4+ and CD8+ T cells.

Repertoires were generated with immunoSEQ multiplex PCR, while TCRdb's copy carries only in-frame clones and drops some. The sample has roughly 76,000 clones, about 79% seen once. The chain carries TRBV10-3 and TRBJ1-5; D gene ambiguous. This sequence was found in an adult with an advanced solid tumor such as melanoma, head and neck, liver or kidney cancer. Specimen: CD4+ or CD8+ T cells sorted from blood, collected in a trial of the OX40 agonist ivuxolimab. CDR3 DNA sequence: TGTGCCATCAGTGAACGACATCCTAGCAATCAGCCCCAGCATTTT. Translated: CAISERHPSNQPQHF.